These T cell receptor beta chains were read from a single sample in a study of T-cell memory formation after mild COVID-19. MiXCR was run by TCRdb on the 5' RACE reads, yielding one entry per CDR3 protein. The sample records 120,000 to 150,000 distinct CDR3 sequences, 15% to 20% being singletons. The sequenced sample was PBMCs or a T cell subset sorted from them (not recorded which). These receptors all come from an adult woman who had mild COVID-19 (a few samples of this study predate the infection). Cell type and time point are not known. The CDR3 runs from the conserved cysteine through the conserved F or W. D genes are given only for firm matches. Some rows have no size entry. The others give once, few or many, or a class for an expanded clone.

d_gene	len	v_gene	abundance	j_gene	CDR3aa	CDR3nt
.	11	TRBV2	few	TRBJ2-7	CATARIHEQYF	TGTGCCACGGCCAGGATCCATGAGCAGTACTTC
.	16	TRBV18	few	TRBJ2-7	CASSPKGYRSSYEQYF	TGTGCCAGCTCACCGAAGGGGTATCGGAGCTCCTACGAGCAGTACTTC
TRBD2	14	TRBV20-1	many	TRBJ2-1	CSASITGGRNEQFF	TGCAGTGCAAGTATTACGGGGGGGAGGAATGAGCAGTTCTTC
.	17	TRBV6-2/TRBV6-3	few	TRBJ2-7	CASSLVSRRNRAYEQYF	TGTGCCAGCAGTTTAGTCTCCCGACGGAACAGAGCCTACGAGCAGTACTTC
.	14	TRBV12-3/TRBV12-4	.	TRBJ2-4	CASSLGYPKNIQYF	TGTGCCAGCAGTTTGGGGTACCCCAAAAACATTCAGTACTTC
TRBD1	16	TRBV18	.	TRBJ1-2	CASSPFGTGDGYGYTF	TGTGCCAGCTCACCTTTCGGGACAGGGGATGGCTATGGCTACACCTTC
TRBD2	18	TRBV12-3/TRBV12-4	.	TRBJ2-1	CASTPMLASGSSYNEQFF	TGTGCCAGCACCCCGATGTTGGCTAGCGGGAGCTCCTACAATGAGCAGTTCTTC
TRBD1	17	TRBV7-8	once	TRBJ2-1	CASSLARGTGPYNEQFF	TGTGCCAGCAGCTTAGCGAGGGGGACAGGGCCTTACAATGAGCAGTTCTTC
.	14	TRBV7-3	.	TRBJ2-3	CASSAPADGDTQYF	TGTGCCAGCAGCGCCCCGGCGGATGGGGATACGCAGTATTTT
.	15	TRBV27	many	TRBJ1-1	CASSGLGGLNTEAFF	TGTGCCAGCAGTGGATTGGGGGGTCTGAACACTGAAGCTTTCTTT
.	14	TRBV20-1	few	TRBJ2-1	CSVPGTATYNEQFF	TGCAGTGTTCCCGGGACTGCGACCTACAATGAGCAGTTCTTC
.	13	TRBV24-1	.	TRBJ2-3	CATSDSSTDTQYF	TGTGCCACCAGTGATTCTAGCACAGATACGCAGTATTTT
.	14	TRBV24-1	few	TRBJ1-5	CATSEVSSNQPQHF	TGTGCCACCAGTGAGGTATCATCCAATCAGCCCCAGCATTTT
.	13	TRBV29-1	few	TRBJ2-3	CSVVQGNTDTQYF	TGCAGCGTTGTGCAGGGGAACACAGATACGCAGTATTTT
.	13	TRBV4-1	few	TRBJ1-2	CASSQPSTQGYTF	TGCGCCAGCAGCCAACCGTCGACGCAGGGCTACACCTTC
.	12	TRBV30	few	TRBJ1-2	CAWSRGSYGYTF	TGTGCCTGGAGTAGGGGCAGTTATGGCTACACCTTC
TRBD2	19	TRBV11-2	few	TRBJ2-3	CASSLTRTSGGAGGDTQYF	TGTGCCAGCAGCTTAACCCGGACTAGCGGGGGGGCAGGAGGAGATACGCAGTATTTT
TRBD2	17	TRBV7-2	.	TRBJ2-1	CASSLVETSGSGVEQFF	TGTGCCAGCAGCTTAGTAGAGACTAGCGGGAGTGGGGTTGAGCAGTTCTTC
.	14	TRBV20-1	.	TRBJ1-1	CSARDRFGALRTFF	TGCAGTGCTAGAGATAGGTTCGGGGCCTTGAGAACTTTCTTT
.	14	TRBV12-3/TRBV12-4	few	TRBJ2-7	CASSLGSASYEQYF	TGTGCCAGCAGTTTAGGGTCTGCCTCCTACGAGCAGTACTTC
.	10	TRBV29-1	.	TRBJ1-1	CSVEGSMAFF	TGCAGCGTTGAAGGCAGTATGGCTTTCTTT
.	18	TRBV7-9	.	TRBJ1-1	CASSKFLLTGQLNTEAFF	TGTGCCAGCAGCAAGTTCCTCCTGACAGGCCAATTGAACACTGAAGCTTTCTTT
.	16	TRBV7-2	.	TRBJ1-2	CASSLLGRERGYGYTF	TGTGCCAGCAGCTTATTGGGCAGGGAGCGGGGCTATGGCTACACCTTC
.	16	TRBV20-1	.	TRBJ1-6	CSARGRRGGNNSPLHF	TGCAGTGCTAGAGGGAGAAGAGGGGGAAATAATTCACCCCTCCACTTT
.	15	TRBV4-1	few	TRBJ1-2	CASSQEGQGRGGYTF	TGCGCCAGCAGCCAAGAAGGCCAGGGGAGAGGTGGCTACACCTTC
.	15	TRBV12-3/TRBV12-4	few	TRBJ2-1	CASSLGGFRGNEQFF	TGTGCCAGCAGTTTAGGCGGATTCAGGGGTAATGAGCAGTTCTTC
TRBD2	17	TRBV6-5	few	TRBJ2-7	CASSPTGTSGNSYEQYF	TGTGCCAGCAGTCCAACCGGGACTAGCGGGAACTCCTACGAGCAGTACTTC
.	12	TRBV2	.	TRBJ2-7	CASSALSNEQYF	TGTGCCAGCAGTGCCCTCTCGAACGAGCAGTACTTC
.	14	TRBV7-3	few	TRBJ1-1	CASSLSKGNTEAFF	TGTGCCAGCAGCTTAAGCAAGGGGAACACTGAAGCTTTCTTT
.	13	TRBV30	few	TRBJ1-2	CAWSVRDGRGYTF	TGTGCCTGGAGCGTGAGAGATGGCCGGGGCTACACCTTC
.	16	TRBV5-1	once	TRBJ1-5	CASSSGPRGLNQPQHF	TGCGCCAGCAGCTCCGGCCCACGAGGCCTCAATCAGCCCCAGCATTTT
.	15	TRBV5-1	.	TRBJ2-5	CASSLFRAPQETQYF	TGCGCCAGCAGCTTGTTCAGGGCTCCTCAAGAGACCCAGTACTTC
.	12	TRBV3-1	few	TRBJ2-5	CASSPYQETQYF	TGTGCCAGCAGCCCCTATCAAGAGACCCAGTACTTC
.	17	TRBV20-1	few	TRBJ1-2	CSARPTGTIGGLGGYTF	TGCAGTGCTAGACCAACCGGGACCATCGGCGGTCTAGGTGGCTACACCTTC